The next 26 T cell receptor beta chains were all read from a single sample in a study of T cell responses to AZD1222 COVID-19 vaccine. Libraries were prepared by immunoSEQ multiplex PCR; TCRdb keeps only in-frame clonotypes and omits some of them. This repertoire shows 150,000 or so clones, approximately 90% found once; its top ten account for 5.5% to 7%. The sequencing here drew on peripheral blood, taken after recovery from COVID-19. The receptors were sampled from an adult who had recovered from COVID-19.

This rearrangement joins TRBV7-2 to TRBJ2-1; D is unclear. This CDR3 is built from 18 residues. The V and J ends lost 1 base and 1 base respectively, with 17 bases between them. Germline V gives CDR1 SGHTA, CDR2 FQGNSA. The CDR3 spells CASSLEALRNPSYNEQFF. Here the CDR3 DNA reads TGTGCCAGCAGCTTAGAAGCTTTAAGGAACCCTTCCTACAATGAGCAGTTCTTC.

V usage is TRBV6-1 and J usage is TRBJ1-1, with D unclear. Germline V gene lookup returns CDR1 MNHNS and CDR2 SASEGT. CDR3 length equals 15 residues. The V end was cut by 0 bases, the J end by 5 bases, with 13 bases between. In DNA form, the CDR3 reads TGTGCCAGCAGTGAAGCGCTTCGGCGGAGAACTGAAGCTTTCTTT. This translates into CASSEALRRRTEAFF.

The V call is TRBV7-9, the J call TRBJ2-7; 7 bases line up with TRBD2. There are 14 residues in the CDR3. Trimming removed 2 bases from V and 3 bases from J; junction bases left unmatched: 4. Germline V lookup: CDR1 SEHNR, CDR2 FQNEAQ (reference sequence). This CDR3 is CASSLRGGFYEQYF. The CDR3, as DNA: TGTGCCAGCAGCTTAAGGGGAGGGTTCTACGAGCAGTACTTC.

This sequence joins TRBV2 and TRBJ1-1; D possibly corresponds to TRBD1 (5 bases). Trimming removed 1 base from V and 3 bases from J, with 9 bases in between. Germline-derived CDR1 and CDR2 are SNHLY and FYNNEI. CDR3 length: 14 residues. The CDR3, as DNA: TGTGCCAGCAGTGAAGGGGGCGCGTACACTGAAGCTTTCTTT. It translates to CASSEGGAYTEAFF.

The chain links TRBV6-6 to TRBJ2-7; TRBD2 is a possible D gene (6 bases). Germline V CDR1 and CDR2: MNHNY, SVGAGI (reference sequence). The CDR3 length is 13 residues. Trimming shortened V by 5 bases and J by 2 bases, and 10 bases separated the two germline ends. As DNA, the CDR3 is TGTGCCAGCAGTGGAGGGATGACCTACGAGCAGTACTTC. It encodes CASSGGMTYEQYF.

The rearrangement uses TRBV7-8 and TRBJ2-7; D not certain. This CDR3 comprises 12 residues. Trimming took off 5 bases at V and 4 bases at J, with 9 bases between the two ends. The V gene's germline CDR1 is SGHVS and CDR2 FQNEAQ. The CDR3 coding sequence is TGTGCCAGCAGCCCAACCTTTTACGAGCAGTACTTC. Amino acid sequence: CASSPTFYEQYF.

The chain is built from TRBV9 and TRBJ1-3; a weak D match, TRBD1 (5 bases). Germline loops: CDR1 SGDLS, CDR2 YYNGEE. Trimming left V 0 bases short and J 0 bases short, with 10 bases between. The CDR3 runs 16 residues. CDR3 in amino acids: CASSVAGAFSGNTIYF. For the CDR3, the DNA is TGTGCCAGCAGCGTAGCTGGGGCTTTCTCTGGAAACACCATATATTTT. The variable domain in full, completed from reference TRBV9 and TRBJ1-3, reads DSGVTQTPKHLITATGQRVTLRCSPRSGDLSVYWYQQSLDQGLQFLIQYYNGEERAKGNILERFSAQQFPDLHSELNLSSLELGDSALYFCASSVAGAFSGNTIYFGEGSWLTVV.

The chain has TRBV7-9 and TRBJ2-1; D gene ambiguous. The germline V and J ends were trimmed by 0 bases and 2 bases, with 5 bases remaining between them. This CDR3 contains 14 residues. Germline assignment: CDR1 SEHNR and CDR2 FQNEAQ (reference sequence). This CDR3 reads CASSLAGTYNEQFF. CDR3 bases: TGTGCCAGCAGCTTAGCCGGAACCTACAATGAGCAGTTCTTC.

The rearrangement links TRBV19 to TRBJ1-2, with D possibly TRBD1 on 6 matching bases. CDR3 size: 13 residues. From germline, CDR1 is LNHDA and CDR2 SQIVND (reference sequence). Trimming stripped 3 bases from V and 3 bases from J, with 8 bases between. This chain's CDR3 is CASSIHRDYGYTF. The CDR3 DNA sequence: TGTGCCAGTAGTATCCACAGGGACTATGGCTACACCTTC.

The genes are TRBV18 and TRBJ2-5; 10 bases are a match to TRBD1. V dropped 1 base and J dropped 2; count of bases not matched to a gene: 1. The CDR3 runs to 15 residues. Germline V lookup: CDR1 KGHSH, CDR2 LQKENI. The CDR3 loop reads CASSPRDRGQETQYF. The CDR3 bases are TGTGCCAGCTCACCACGGGACAGGGGACAAGAGACCCAGTACTTC.

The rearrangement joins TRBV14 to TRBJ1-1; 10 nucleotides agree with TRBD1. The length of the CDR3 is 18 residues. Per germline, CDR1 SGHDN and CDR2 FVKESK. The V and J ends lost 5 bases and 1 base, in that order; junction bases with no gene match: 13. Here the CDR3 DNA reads TGTGCCAGCAGCAGACAAGCCGGGACAGGGGACCAGAACACTGAAGCTTTCTTT. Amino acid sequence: CASSRQAGTGDQNTEAFF.

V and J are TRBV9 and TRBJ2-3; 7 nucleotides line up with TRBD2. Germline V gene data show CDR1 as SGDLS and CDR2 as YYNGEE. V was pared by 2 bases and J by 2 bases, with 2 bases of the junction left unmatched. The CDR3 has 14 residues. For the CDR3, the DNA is TGTGCCAGCAGCGTGGGAGGGCTCACAGATACGCAGTATTTT. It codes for CASSVGGLTDTQYF.

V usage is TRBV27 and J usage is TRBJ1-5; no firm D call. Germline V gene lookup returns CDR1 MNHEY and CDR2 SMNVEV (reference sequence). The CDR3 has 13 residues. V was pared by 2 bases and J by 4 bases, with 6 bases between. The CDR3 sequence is CASSLMRNQPQHF. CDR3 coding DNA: TGTGCCAGCAGTTTAATGAGAAATCAGCCCCAGCATTTT.

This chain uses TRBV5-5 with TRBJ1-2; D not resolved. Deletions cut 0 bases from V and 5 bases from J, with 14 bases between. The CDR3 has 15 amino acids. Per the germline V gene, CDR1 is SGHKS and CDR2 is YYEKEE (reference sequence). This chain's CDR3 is CASSLDADLRYGYTF. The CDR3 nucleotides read TGTGCCAGCAGCTTGGATGCAGACCTTCGTTATGGCTACACCTTC.

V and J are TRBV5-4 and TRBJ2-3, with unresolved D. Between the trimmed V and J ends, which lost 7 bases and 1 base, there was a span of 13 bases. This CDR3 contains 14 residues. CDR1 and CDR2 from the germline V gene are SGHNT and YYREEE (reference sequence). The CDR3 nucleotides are TGTGCCAGCGCGGCCGCCTACCGCACAGATACGCAGTATTTT. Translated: CASAAAYRTDTQYF.

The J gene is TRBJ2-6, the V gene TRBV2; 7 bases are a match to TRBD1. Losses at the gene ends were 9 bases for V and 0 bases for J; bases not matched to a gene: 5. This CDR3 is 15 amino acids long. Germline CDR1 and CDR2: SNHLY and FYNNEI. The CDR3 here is CARTTGNSGANVLTF. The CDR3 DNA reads TGTGCCAGGACGACAGGGAACTCTGGGGCCAACGTCCTGACTTTC.

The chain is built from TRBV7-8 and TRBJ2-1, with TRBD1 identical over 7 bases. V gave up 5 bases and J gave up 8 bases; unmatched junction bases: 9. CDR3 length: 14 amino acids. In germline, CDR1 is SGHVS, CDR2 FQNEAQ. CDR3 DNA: TGTGCCAGCAGCCCCAGACAGGGTGGCGATGAGCAGTTCTTC. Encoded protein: CASSPRQGGDEQFF.

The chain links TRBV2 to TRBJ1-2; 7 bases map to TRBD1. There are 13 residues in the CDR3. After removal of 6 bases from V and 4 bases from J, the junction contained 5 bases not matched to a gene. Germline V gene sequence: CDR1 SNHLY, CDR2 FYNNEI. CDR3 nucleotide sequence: TGTGCCAGCAGGGATGACAGGGTCTATGGCTACACCTTC. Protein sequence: CASRDDRVYGYTF.

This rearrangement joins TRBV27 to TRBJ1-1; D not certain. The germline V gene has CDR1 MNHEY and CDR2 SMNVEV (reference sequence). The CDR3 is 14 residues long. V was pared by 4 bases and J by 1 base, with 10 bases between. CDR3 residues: CASSSLEGNTEAFF. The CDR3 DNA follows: TGTGCCAGCAGTTCCCTGGAGGGGAACACTGAAGCTTTCTTT.

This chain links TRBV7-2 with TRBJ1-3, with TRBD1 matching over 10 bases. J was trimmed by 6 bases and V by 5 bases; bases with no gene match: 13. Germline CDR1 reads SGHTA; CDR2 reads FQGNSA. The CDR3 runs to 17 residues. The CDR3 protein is CASSLTRGTGVVNTIYF. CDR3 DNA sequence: TGTGCCAGCAGCCTAACTCGGGGGACAGGGGTAGTAAACACCATATATTTT. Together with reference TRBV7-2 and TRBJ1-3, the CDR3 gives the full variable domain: GAGVSQSPSNKVTEKGKDVELRCDPISGHTALYWYRQSLGQGLEFLIYFQGNSAPDKSGLPSDRFSAERTGGSVSTLTIQRTQQEDSAVYLCASSLTRGTGVVNTIYFGEGSWLTVV.

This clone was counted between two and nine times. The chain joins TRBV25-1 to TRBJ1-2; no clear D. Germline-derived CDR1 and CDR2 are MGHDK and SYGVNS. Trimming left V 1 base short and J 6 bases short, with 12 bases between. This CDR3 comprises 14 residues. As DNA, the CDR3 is TGTGCCAGCAGTGAATTGAATCTCGGGCATGGCTACACCTTC. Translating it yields CASSELNLGHGYTF.

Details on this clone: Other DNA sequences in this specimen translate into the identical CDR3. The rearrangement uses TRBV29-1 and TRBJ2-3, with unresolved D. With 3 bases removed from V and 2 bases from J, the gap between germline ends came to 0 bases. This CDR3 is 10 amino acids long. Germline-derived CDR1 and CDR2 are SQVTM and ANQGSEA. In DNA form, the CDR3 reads TGCAGCGTTGACACAGATACGCAGTATTTT. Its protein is CSVDTDTQYF.

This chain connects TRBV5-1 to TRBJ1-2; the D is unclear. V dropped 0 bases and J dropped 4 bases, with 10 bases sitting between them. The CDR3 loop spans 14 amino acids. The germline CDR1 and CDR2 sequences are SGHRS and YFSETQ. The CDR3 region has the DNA TGCGCCAGCAGCTTGGACAGAACGGGCTATGGCTACACCTTC. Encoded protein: CASSLDRTGYGYTF.

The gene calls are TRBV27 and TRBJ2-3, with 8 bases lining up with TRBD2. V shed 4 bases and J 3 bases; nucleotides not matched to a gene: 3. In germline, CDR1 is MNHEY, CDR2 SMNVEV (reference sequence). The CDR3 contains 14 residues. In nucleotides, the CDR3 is TGTGCCAGCAGTTCCAGCGGGAGTACAGATACGCAGTATTTT. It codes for CASSSSGSTDTQYF.

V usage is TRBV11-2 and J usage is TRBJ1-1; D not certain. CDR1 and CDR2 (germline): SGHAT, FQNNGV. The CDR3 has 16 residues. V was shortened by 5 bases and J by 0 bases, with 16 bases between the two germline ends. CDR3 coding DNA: TGTGCCAGCAGCGCTTCATTCCGGTCTATGAACACTGAAGCTTTCTTT. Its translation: CASSASFRSMNTEAFF.

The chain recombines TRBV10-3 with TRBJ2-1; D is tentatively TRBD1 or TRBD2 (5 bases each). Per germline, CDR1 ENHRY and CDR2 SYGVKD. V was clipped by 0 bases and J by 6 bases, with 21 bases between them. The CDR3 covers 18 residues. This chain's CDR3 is CAISESGERTSRLNEQFF. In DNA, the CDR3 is TGTGCCATCAGTGAGTCGGGGGAGCGAACTTCAAGACTCAATGAGCAGTTCTTC.